Following are 23 T cell receptor beta chains from one sample sequenced in a study of T cells of healthy individuals. TCRdb re-derived calls from the 5' RACE reads in MiXCR, one entry per CDR3 protein. This table has 63,000 or so distinct CDR3 sequences, about 17% appearing once. These receptors came from a human donor in good health.

A single count supports this clonotype. It may be a read error: a sequence one base away is much more abundant. The V and J genes are TRBV5-5 and TRBJ1-5; 10 bases are a match to TRBD1. The CDR3 has 19 residues. The V gene's germline CDR1 is SGHKS and CDR2 YYEKEE (reference sequence). V shed 4 bases and J 0 bases; nucleotides not matched to a gene: 13. Here the CDR3 DNA reads TGTGCCAGCAGCCTCTCCCCGGGACAGGGGTCCTGTAGCAATCAGCCCCAGCATTTT. Protein: CASSLSPGQGSCSNQPQHF.

CDR3 residues: CASRLGLSGANVLTF. The CDR3 DNA follows: TGCGCCAGCAGGCTGGGACTCTCTGGGGCCAACGTCCTGACTTTC. The chain is built from TRBV5-1 and TRBJ2-6; D perhaps matches TRBD2 (6 bases). Looked up from germline, CDR1 is SGHRS and CDR2 is YFSETQ. V was pared by 5 bases and J by 0 bases, with 9 bases between. The CDR3 totals 15 residues.

In this sample, this clonotype turned up many times. The genes are TRBV29-1 and TRBJ1-5; D call uncertain. The CDR3 is 15 amino acids. The germline V gene has CDR1 SQVTM and CDR2 ANQGSEA. CDR3 sequence reads: CRGSRTDEGNQPQHF. DNA for the CDR3: TGCAGAGGGTCTCGGACGGATGAAGGCAATCAGCCCCAGCATTTT.

A remark on this clonotype: At one end, the junction sequence differs from germline, possibly due to a read error. V and J are TRBV5-1 and TRBJ2-5, with TRBD1 as a possible D gene (5 bases). The germline gives CDR1 SGHRS, CDR2 YFSETQ. CDR3 size: 14 residues. The CDR3 DNA follows: TGTGCCAGCAGCCGCAAGACAGAACAAGAGACCCAGTACTTC. Translating gives CASSRKTEQETQYF.

This clonotype was observed at least ten times. The chain has TRBV29-1 and TRBJ2-3; a weak D match, TRBD1 (6 bases). The germline gives CDR1 SQVTM, CDR2 ANQGSEA. The V end was cut by 6 bases, the J end by 2 bases, with 15 bases between. The CDR3 has 14 amino acids. CDR3 in amino acids: CSVDNQGFTDTQYF. CDR3 in DNA: TGCAGCGTGGATAACCAGGGGTTCACAGATACGCAGTATTTT.

This clonotype was seen many times. The genes are TRBV3-1 and TRBJ2-5, with a possible D match to TRBD1 (6 bases). Trimming shortened V by 0 bases and J by 2 bases, and 16 bases separated the two germline ends. CDR3 size: 17 residues. CDR1 and CDR2 from the germline V gene are LGHDT and YNNKEL (reference sequence). CDR3 residues: CASSQDTGRGGQETQYF. The CDR3 DNA reads as TGTGCCAGCAGCCAAGATACAGGGAGAGGAGGACAAGAGACCCAGTACTTC.

V gene TRBV2 combines with J gene TRBJ2-7; D possibly corresponds to TRBD1 (5 bases). Germline CDR1 is SNHLY and CDR2 is FYNNEI. With 6 bases removed from V and 0 bases from J, the gap between germline ends came to 12 bases. The length of the CDR3 is 14 residues. The CDR3 DNA reads as TGTGCCAGCAGCCCCCAGGGTCTCTCCTACGAGCAGTACTTC. Its translation is CASSPQGLSYEQYF. The variable domain in full, with the rest retrieved from reference TRBV2 and TRBJ2-7, is EPEVTQTPSHQVTQMGQEVILRCVPISNHLYFYWYRQILGQKVEFLVSFYNNEISEKSEIFDDQFSVERPDGSNFTLKIRSTKLEDSAMYFCASSPQGLSYEQYFGPGTRLTVT.

The rearrangement links TRBV20-1 to TRBJ2-3, with D maybe TRBD1 (6 bases). V gave up 6 bases and J gave up 0 bases, with 19 bases separating them. The CDR3 length is 16 residues. CDR1 is DFQATT and CDR2 is SNEGSKA in the germline V gene (reference sequence). The chain's CDR3 is CSALSLGQGSTDTQYF. The CDR3 bases are TGCAGTGCCTTATCACTGGGGCAGGGGAGCACAGATACGCAGTATTTT.

The chain uses TRBV28 and TRBJ2-1, with D tentatively TRBD2 (5 bases). This CDR3 has 12 residues. Germline V gene lookup returns CDR1 MDHEN and CDR2 SYDVKM. V was trimmed by 4 bases and J by 6 bases, leaving 7 bases between them. CDR3 sequence reads: CASSWSGNEQFF. In DNA, the CDR3 is TGTGCCAGCAGTTGGAGCGGCAATGAGCAGTTCTTC. The whole variable domain, remainder taken from reference TRBV28 and TRBJ2-1, is DVKVTQSSRYLVKRTGEKVFLECVQDMDHENMFWYRQDPGLGLRLIYFSYDVKMKEKGDIPEGYSVSREKKERFSLILESASTNQTSMYLCASSWSGNEQFFGPGTRLTVL.

This clonotype has at least ten counts. The chain links TRBV6-2 or TRBV6-3 to TRBJ2-7, with 7 bases aligning to TRBD1. The CDR3 runs to 20 residues. The V gene end was trimmed by 0 bases and the J gene end by 4 bases; junction bases not matched to a gene: 21. The germline gives CDR1 MNHEY, CDR2 SVGEGT. The CDR3 nucleotides read TGTGCCAGCAGTTACTCGATCCCGGACAGGAGGAACCTGGTCAGATACGAGCAGTACTTC. Protein sequence: CASSYSIPDRRNLVRYEQYF.

V is TRBV2 and J is TRBJ2-5, with unresolved D. The germline V gene has CDR1 SNHLY and CDR2 FYNNEI. The CDR3 sequence is 15 residues long. The V gene lost 5 bases and the J gene lost 3 bases, with 16 bases spanning the gap. This chain's CDR3 is CASSREQILEETQYF. The DNA of the CDR3 is TGTGCCAGCAGTAGGGAACAGATTCTTGAAGAGACCCAGTACTTC.

This clonotype was counted ten times or more. The chain uses TRBV12-3 or TRBV12-4 and TRBJ1-3; no clear D gene. CDR3 length equals 14 residues. V was trimmed by 6 bases and J by 4 bases, leaving 13 bases between them. The CDR3 sequence: CASRGRWAGNTIYF. As DNA, the CDR3 is TGTGCCAGCAGAGGACGGTGGGCAGGAAACACCATATATTTT.

This clonotype occurred many times. CDR3 region: CASSLNSAQEKLFF. The CDR3 DNA follows: TGTGCCAGCAGTTTGAACTCCGCTCAGGAAAAACTGTTTTTT. The chain has TRBV12-3 or TRBV12-4 and TRBJ1-4; D unclear. Trimming left V 3 bases short and J 8 bases short, with 13 bases between. The CDR3 consists of 14 residues.

At least ten counts were recorded for this clonotype. The V and J genes are TRBV3-1 and TRBJ2-7, with 9 positions matching TRBD2. Germline CDR1 LGHDT, CDR2 YNNKEL (reference sequence). The CDR3 length is 17 residues. The V gene end was trimmed by 1 base and the J gene end by 3 bases; junction bases not matched to a gene: 10. CDR3 DNA: TGTGCCAGCAGCCAAGTCAGCCTAGCGGGGAGAGACTACGAGCAGTACTTC. Protein sequence: CASSQVSLAGRDYEQYF.

The gene calls are TRBV3-1 and TRBJ1-1, with D possibly being TRBD1 (5 bases). V was trimmed by 1 base and J by 1 base, leaving 10 bases between them. This CDR3 contains 15 residues. The germline gives CDR1 LGHDT, CDR2 YNNKEL (reference sequence). For the CDR3, the DNA is TGTGCCAGCAGCCAAGTGGCAGGGCAGAACACTGAAGCTTTCTTT. This translates into CASSQVAGQNTEAFF.

The V and J genes are TRBV5-1 and TRBJ2-1, with TRBD2 matching over 11 bases. V was pared by 0 bases and J by 4 bases, with 3 bases of the junction left unmatched. The CDR3 is 16 residues long. The germline gives CDR1 SGHRS, CDR2 YFSETQ. CDR3 residues: CASSLAGLAGYNEQFF. CDR3 DNA sequence: TGCGCCAGCAGCTTGGCTGGACTAGCGGGTTACAATGAGCAGTTCTTC.

V gene TRBV28 combines with J gene TRBJ1-6, with a possible D match to TRBD1 (5 bases). The CDR3 consists of 14 residues. Trimming pared 1 base from V and 9 bases from J, leaving 10 bases between. Germline CDR1 MDHEN, CDR2 SYDVKM. CDR3 in amino acids: CASSLSGIGSPLHF. In DNA form, the CDR3 reads TGTGCCAGCAGTTTATCAGGGATTGGTTCACCCCTCCACTTT.

This chain links TRBV12-3 or TRBV12-4 with TRBJ2-5, with 8 bases identical to TRBD2. The CDR3 loop spans 16 amino acids. Losses at the gene ends were 6 bases for V and 2 bases for J; bases not matched to a gene: 11. The CDR3 nucleotides are TGTGCCAGCAGCCCTCGGACTAGCAGTGGGCAAGAGACCCAGTACTTC. It is translated as CASSPRTSSGQETQYF.

This clonotype was seen ten or more times. The chain uses TRBV6-2 or TRBV6-3 and TRBJ2-3; D is perhaps TRBD1 (5 bases). Germline-derived CDR1 and CDR2 are MNHEY and SVGEGT. V lost 5 bases and J 3 bases, leaving 15 bases between the germline ends. The CDR3 consists of 15 residues. The CDR3 DNA follows: TGTGCCAGCAGTCCGGTAGGGGCAGGGACAGATACGCAGTATTTT. Translating it yields CASSPVGAGTDTQYF.

This clonotype showed up many times. The rearrangement joins TRBV28 to TRBJ2-7; D gene unclear. V dropped 5 bases and J dropped 3 bases, with 11 bases sitting between them. Germline V gene data show CDR1 as MDHEN and CDR2 as SYDVKM. CDR3 size: 13 residues. The CDR3, as DNA: TGTGCCAGCAGTCTAGGTCCTCTCTACGAGCAGTACTTC. This encodes CASSLGPLYEQYF.

This clonotype has only a few counts. The chain combines TRBV5-1 with TRBJ1-4, with D hard to call. Trimming cost V 2 bases and J 5 bases, with 13 bases left between them. This CDR3 has 15 residues. Germline V gene data show CDR1 as SGHRS and CDR2 as YFSETQ. CDR3 sequence (DNA): TGCGCCAGCAGCTTAGGGTCCGGCTTAAATGAAAAACTGTTTTTT. Encoded protein: CASSLGSGLNEKLFF.

Many counts were recorded for this clonotype. The chain couples TRBV27 to TRBJ2-6; D possibly matches TRBD1 or TRBD2 (5 bases each). This CDR3 contains 16 residues. Germline V CDR1 and CDR2: MNHEY, SMNVEV (reference sequence). The ends were cut back, 5 bases at V and 1 base at J, with 12 bases in the middle. This CDR3 reads CASSPLWGSGANVLTF. The CDR3 DNA is TGTGCCAGCAGTCCTCTTTGGGGGTCTGGGGCCAACGTCCTGACTTTC.

The sample holds a few counts of this clonotype. The J gene is TRBJ2-1, the V gene TRBV7-2; D possibly corresponds to TRBD2 (5 bases). Germline loops: CDR1 SGHTA, CDR2 FQGNSA. This CDR3 contains 13 residues. V shed 8 bases and J shed 4 bases, with 12 bases lying between them. CDR3 residues: CASDPAAYNEQFF. CDR3 in DNA: TGTGCCAGCGATCCAGCGGCATACAATGAGCAGTTCTTC.